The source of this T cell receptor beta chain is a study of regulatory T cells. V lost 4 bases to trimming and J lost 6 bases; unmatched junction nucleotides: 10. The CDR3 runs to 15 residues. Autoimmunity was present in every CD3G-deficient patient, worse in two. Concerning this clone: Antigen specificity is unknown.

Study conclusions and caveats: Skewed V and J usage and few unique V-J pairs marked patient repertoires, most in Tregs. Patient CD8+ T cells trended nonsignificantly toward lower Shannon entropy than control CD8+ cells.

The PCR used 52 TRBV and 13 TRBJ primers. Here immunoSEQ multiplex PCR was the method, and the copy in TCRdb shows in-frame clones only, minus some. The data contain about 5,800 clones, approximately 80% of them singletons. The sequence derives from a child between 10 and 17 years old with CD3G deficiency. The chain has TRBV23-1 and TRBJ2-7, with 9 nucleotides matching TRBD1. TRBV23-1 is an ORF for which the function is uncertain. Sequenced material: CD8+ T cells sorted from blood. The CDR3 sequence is CASSPWTGAPSEQYF. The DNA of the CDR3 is TGCGCCAGCAGTCCGTGGACAGGGGCGCCAAGCGAGCAGTACTTC.